These 16 T cell receptor beta chains were sequenced from one sample in a study of blood T cell repertoires in COVID-19. Here immunoSEQ multiplex PCR was the method, and the copy in TCRdb shows in-frame clones only, minus some. The sample comprises about 220,000 clones, roughly 88% of which are singletons, and about 9.7% rests with the top ten. Sequenced: peripheral blood. These receptor sequences come from a middle-aged man with active or convalescent COVID-19.

The chain uses TRBV5-1 and TRBJ1-1; 8 nucleotides line up with TRBD1. The CDR3 spans 14 residues. Germline CDR1 is SGHRS and CDR2 is YFSETQ. J lost 3 bases, V lost 3 bases, and 4 bases had no gene match. The CDR3 here is CASSWDRLYTEAFF. The CDR3 nucleotides read TGCGCCAGCAGCTGGGACAGGTTGTACACTGAAGCTTTCTTT.

The chain is built from TRBV6-2 or TRBV6-3 and TRBJ2-7; 11 bases line up with TRBD2. The CDR3 extends over 15 amino acids. The V and J ends lost 3 bases and 2 bases, in that order; junction bases with no gene match: 3. In germline, CDR1 is MNHEY, CDR2 SVGEGT. The CDR3 is CASSYGSGGAYEQYV. The CDR3 DNA reads as TGTGCCAGCAGTTATGGTAGCGGGGGGGCCTACGAGCAGTACGTC.

This clone showed up just once. The CDR3 sequence is CASGAGSGANVLTF. DNA of the CDR3: TGTGCCAGCGGGGCCGGCTCTGGGGCCAACGTCCTGACTTTC. This rearrangement joins TRBV2 to TRBJ2-6; a possible D gene is TRBD1 (5 bases). V lost 8 bases and J lost 0, with 8 bases in between. CDR1 is SNHLY, CDR2 FYNNEI, per germline. The CDR3 sequence is 14 residues long.

The rearrangement joins TRBV2 to TRBJ2-7; no definite D call. Trimming removed 4 bases at V and 3 bases at J, with 10 bases between. CDR3 length equals 13 residues. Looked up from germline, CDR1 is SNHLY and CDR2 is FYNNEI. CDR3 sequence: CASSVQVIYEQYV. The CDR3 DNA reads TGTGCCAGCAGTGTCCAGGTGATCTACGAGCAGTACGTC.

The chain carries TRBV5-4 and TRBJ1-2; 7 bases fit TRBD1. This CDR3 comprises 14 residues. Germline V CDR1 and CDR2: SGHNT, YYREEE (reference sequence). Trimming at V came to 5 bases and at J to 5 bases, leaving 9 bases not matched to a gene. CDR3 loop: CASSPGTDMYGYTF. CDR3 DNA: TGTGCCAGCAGTCCAGGGACAGACATGTATGGCTACACCTTC. The entire variable domain, with the rest obtained from reference TRBV5-4 and TRBJ1-2, is as follows: ETGVTQSPTHLIKTRGQQVTLRCSSQSGHNTVSWYQQALGQGPQFIFQYYREEENGRGNFPPRFSGLQFPNYSSELNVNALELDDSALYLCASSPGTDMYGYTFGSGTRLTVV.

The chain uses TRBV19 and TRBJ2-1; 8 nucleotides line up with TRBD2. The V segment lost 3 bases and the J segment 4 bases; nucleotides outside the gene matches: 11. Germline CDR1 is LNHDA and CDR2 is SQIVND (reference sequence). The CDR3 length is 17 residues. The CDR3 loop is CASSIHQSGRGYNEQFF. CDR3 nucleotides: TGTGCCAGTAGTATCCACCAAAGCGGGAGAGGGTACAATGAGCAGTTCTTC.

The chain carries TRBV7-3 and TRBJ2-1, with D possibly TRBD2 on 6 matching bases. Trimming took off 5 bases at V and 6 bases at J, with 14 bases between the two ends. This CDR3 has 14 amino acids. The V gene's germline CDR1 is SGHTA and CDR2 FQGTGA. The CDR3 DNA reads TGTGCCAGCAGCGTCGCGGGACTTTTCAATGAGCAGTTCTTC. Its translation: CASSVAGLFNEQFF.

The rearrangement uses TRBV6-1 and TRBJ2-1; no definite D call. CDR1 is MNHNS, CDR2 SASEGT, per germline. This CDR3 region has 13 residues. Trimming took 5 bases from V and 3 from J, leaving 8 bases between them. In DNA, the CDR3 is TGTGCCAGCAGTCCAGACAACTACAATGAGCAGTTCTTC. The encoded protein is CASSPDNYNEQFF.

V is TRBV2 and J is TRBJ1-6, with 9 bases matching TRBD1. The germline V gene has CDR1 SNHLY and CDR2 FYNNEI. The V segment lost 6 bases and the J segment 8 bases; nucleotides outside the gene matches: 5. The CDR3 has 14 amino acids. CDR3 in DNA: TGTGCCAGCAGACTGACAGGGGGGGATTCACCCCTCCACTTT. Its protein is CASRLTGGDSPLHF.

CDR3 coding DNA: TGTGCCAGCAGCTTAGTAGGAGAAGGGGGCACAGATACGCAGTATTTT. Translation: CASSLVGEGGTDTQYF. The rearrangement links TRBV11-2 to TRBJ2-3; TRBD1 might be the D (5 bases). Trimming left V 1 base short and J 1 base short, with 12 bases between. The V gene's germline CDR1 is SGHAT and CDR2 FQNNGV. The CDR3 has 16 residues.

This chain connects TRBV29-1 to TRBJ1-2; D perhaps matches TRBD1 (6 bases). This CDR3 has 13 residues. The V gene's germline CDR1 is SQVTM and CDR2 ANQGSEA. Trimming stripped 0 bases from V and 6 bases from J, with 11 bases between. DNA for the CDR3: TGCAGCGTTGAAGATCAAGGGGGTGATGGCTACACCTTC. Residues: CSVEDQGGDGYTF.

This sequence joins TRBV7-2 and TRBJ1-2, with 7 bases that match TRBD1. This CDR3 is built from 15 residues. V dropped 6 bases and J dropped 5; count of bases not matched to a gene: 12. Germline CDR1 SGHTA, CDR2 FQGNSA. The CDR3 reads CASSIGPGTAYGYTF. The CDR3 DNA reads TGTGCCAGCAGTATCGGCCCGGGGACAGCTTATGGCTACACCTTC.

The rearrangement links TRBV27 to TRBJ2-5; TRBD1 aligns across 7 bases. CDR3 size: 14 residues. Unmatched junction bases numbered 8, after V lost 6 bases and J lost 4 bases. The germline V gene encodes CDR1 MNHEY and CDR2 SMNVEV (reference sequence). As DNA, the CDR3 is TGTGCCAGCAGCAGACAGGGAGAGCCAGAGACCCAGTACTTC. Its protein is CASSRQGEPETQYF.

CDR3 protein: CASSVGLAGGFLDTQYF. The CDR3 DNA reads TGCGCCAGCAGCGTGGGACTAGCGGGAGGGTTCTTAGATACGCAGTATTTT. The chain carries TRBV5-1 and TRBJ2-3; 16 positions agree with TRBD2. The germline V gene has CDR1 SGHRS and CDR2 YFSETQ. Trimming removed 4 bases from V and 5 bases from J; junction bases left unmatched: 7. This CDR3 contains 17 residues.

This clone showed up just a few times. The chain joins TRBV28 to TRBJ1-5; D gene ambiguous. Looked up from germline, CDR1 is MDHEN and CDR2 is SYDVKM. The CDR3 length is 12 residues. V shed 6 bases and J shed 3 bases, with 6 bases lying between them. The chain's CDR3 is CASSRVNQPQHF. The CDR3 nucleotides read TGTGCCAGCAGCCGGGTCAATCAGCCCCAGCATTTT.

The chain employs TRBV11-2 and TRBJ2-7; D may be TRBD1 (7 bases). This CDR3 has 15 residues. The V end lost 3 bases, the J end lost 1 base, and 13 bases lay between the germline ends. Looked up from germline, CDR1 is SGHAT and CDR2 is FQNNGV. The CDR3 is CASSLGAGGSYEQYF. DNA for the CDR3: TGTGCCAGCAGCTTGGGGGCAGGGGGGTCCTACGAGCAGTACTTC. Full variable domain (remainder filled in from reference TRBV11-2 and TRBJ2-7): EAGVAQSPRYKIIEKRQSVAFWCNPISGHATLYWYQQILGQGPKLLIQFQNNGVVDDSQLPKDRFSAERLKGVDSTLKIQPAKLEDSAVYLCASSLGAGGSYEQYFGPGTRLTVT.